The 14 T cell receptor beta chains below come from one sample, sequenced in a study of CD8 T cells in Susac syndrome. Random hexamers were used to reverse transcribe 0.5 to 1 ug of RNA. TCRdb recomputed calls from the immunoSEQ multiplex PCR reads with MiXCR, one row per CDR3 protein. This table has some 300,000 distinct CDR3 sequences, 85% appearing once. Sequencing was done on a sample of CD8+ T cells from PBMCs. The receptors derive from a human donor with multiple sclerosis.

V usage is TRBV28 and J usage is TRBJ2-7; 7 bases align to TRBD1. Per the germline V gene, CDR1 is MDHEN and CDR2 is SYDVKM. J lost 5 bases, V lost 6 bases, and 4 bases had no gene match. CDR3 length equals 12 residues. The CDR3 sequence is CASRTGNDEQYF. The DNA for the CDR3 is TGTGCCAGCAGGACAGGGAACGACGAGCAGTACTTC.

The chain joins TRBV5-1 to TRBJ2-3; 10 nucleotides line up with TRBD2. The CDR3 sequence is 16 residues long. Germline V gene sequence: CDR1 SGHRS, CDR2 YFSETQ. The V and J ends lost 3 bases and 0 bases, in that order; junction bases with no gene match: 4. The CDR3 region is CASSWTSGSSTDTQYF. The DNA of the CDR3 is TGCGCCAGCAGCTGGACTAGCGGTTCTAGCACAGATACGCAGTATTTT. The full variable domain, completed using reference TRBV5-1 and TRBJ2-3, is KAGVTQTPRYLIKTRGQQVTLSCSPISGHRSVSWYQQTPGQGLQFLFEYFSETQRNKGNFPGRFSGRQFSNSRSEMNVSTLELGDSALYLCASSWTSGSSTDTQYFGPGTRLTVL.

The DNA of the CDR3 is TGTGCCAGCAGTTTTTTTCGGGGCACCTACGAGCAGTACTTC. Protein: CASSFFRGTYEQYF. The chain recombines TRBV27 with TRBJ2-7; tentatively, D is TRBD1 or TRBD2 (5 bases each). This CDR3 is 14 amino acids long. The germline V gene has CDR1 MNHEY and CDR2 SMNVEV (reference sequence). Trimming took off 3 bases at V and 2 bases at J, with 11 bases between the two ends.

The V gene is TRBV20-1, the J gene TRBJ2-1; TRBD2 matches 8 bases. The CDR3 length is 14 residues. The junction had 6 bases not matched to a gene; V was cut back by 3 bases and J by 5 bases. The germline V gene has CDR1 DFQATT and CDR2 SNEGSKA (reference sequence). The CDR3 coding sequence is TGCAGTGCTAGGGACGGGAGGGCCAACAATGAGCAGTTCTTC. Its translation is CSARDGRANNEQFF.

The rearrangement joins TRBV27 to TRBJ1-4; perhaps TRBD1 as D (5 bases). Per germline, CDR1 MNHEY and CDR2 SMNVEV (reference sequence). V was cut by 5 bases and J by 7 bases, with 14 bases left in between. This CDR3 contains 14 residues. CDR3 coding DNA: TGTGCCAGCAGTACCCGGGGGTGGGGTGAAAAACTGTTTTTT. Translating it yields CASSTRGWGEKLFF. The full variable domain, in which reference TRBV27 and TRBJ1-4 provide the parts outside the CDR3, is EAQVTQNPRYLITVTGKKLTVTCSQNMNHEYMSWYRQDPGLGLRQIYYSMNVEVTDKGDVPEGYKVSRKEKRNFPLILESPSPNQTSLYFCASSTRGWGEKLFFGSGTQLSVL.

The J gene is TRBJ1-1, the V gene TRBV3-1; D not certain. There are 14 residues in the CDR3. CDR1 LGHDT and CDR2 YNNKEL come from the germline V gene (reference sequence). The V gene lost 5 bases and the J gene lost 1 base, with 11 bases spanning the gap. The CDR3 loop is CASSFSEGNTEAFF. As DNA, the CDR3 is TGTGCCAGCAGCTTCTCGGAGGGGAACACTGAAGCTTTCTTT.

This rearrangement joins TRBV5-1 to TRBJ2-6, with TRBD1 as a possible D gene (5 bases). Between the trimmed V and J ends, which lost 1 base and 1 base, there was a span of 12 bases. CDR1 is SGHRS and CDR2 is YFSETQ in the germline V gene. The CDR3 spans 17 residues. The CDR3 bases are TGCGCCAGCAGCTTGAGACAGTACTTTTCTGGGGCCAACGTCCTGACTTTC. It encodes CASSLRQYFSGANVLTF.

The chain links TRBV29-1 to TRBJ2-5, with D unclear. Germline V gives CDR1 SQVTM, CDR2 ANQGSEA. This CDR3 comprises 12 residues. The germline V and J ends were trimmed by 7 bases and 4 bases, with 13 bases remaining between them. CDR3 amino acids: CSATPRPETQYF. For the CDR3, the DNA is TGCAGCGCCACCCCCCGCCCAGAGACCCAGTACTTC. Full variable domain (remainder filled in from reference TRBV29-1 and TRBJ2-5): SAVISQKPSRDICQRGTSLTIQCQVDSQVTMMFWYRQQPGQSLTLIATANQGSEATYESGFVIDKFPISRPNLTFSTLTVSNMSPEDSSIYLCSATPRPETQYFGPGTRLLVL.

The chain has TRBV7-9 and TRBJ1-6, with D perhaps TRBD1 (5 bases). Between the trimmed V and J ends, which lost 5 bases and 5 bases, there was a span of 19 bases. This CDR3 has 17 residues. Germline CDR1 reads SEHNR; CDR2 reads FQNEAQ (reference sequence). The CDR3 DNA follows: TGTGCCAGCAGCCTACCCTTGGGCCCAGGGAATAATTCACCCCTCCACTTT. This gives the protein CASSLPLGPGNNSPLHF.

The gene calls are TRBV5-6 and TRBJ2-1; D may be TRBD1 or TRBD2 (5 bases each). With 4 bases removed from V and 6 bases from J, the gap between germline ends came to 17 bases. Looked up from germline, CDR1 is SGHDT and CDR2 is YYEEEE. The CDR3 spans 15 residues. CDR3 region: CASSPGPGRGNEQFF. The CDR3 bases are TGTGCCAGCAGCCCAGGACCGGGACGAGGCAATGAGCAGTTCTTC.

This clonotype appeared a single time. The gene calls are TRBV5-1 and TRBJ1-4, with D maybe TRBD1 (5 bases). The CDR3 is 16 amino acids. V lost 4 bases and J 4 bases, leaving 17 bases between the germline ends. The V gene's germline CDR1 is SGHRS and CDR2 YFSETQ. In DNA, the CDR3 is TGCGCCAGCAGCCCGAAGGACACCCTCGATAATGAAAAACTGTTTTTT. This codes for CASSPKDTLDNEKLFF.

The chain carries TRBV20-1 and TRBJ2-1; TRBD1 matches 10 bases. V shed 4 bases and J 5 bases; nucleotides not matched to a gene: 8. Per the germline V gene, CDR1 is DFQATT and CDR2 is SNEGSKA (reference sequence). The CDR3 is 15 residues long. The CDR3 sequence: CSATPDRGPDNEQFF. Written as DNA, the CDR3 is TGCAGTGCTACCCCCGACAGGGGGCCTGACAATGAGCAGTTCTTC.

The gene calls are TRBV6-5 and TRBJ2-1; 11 bases align to TRBD2. Germline loops: CDR1 MNHEY, CDR2 SVGAGI. This CDR3 comprises 16 residues. Germline trimming cut 0 bases from V and 10 bases from J; bases unmatched to any gene: 8. CDR3 sequence: CASSYSPLAGGWEQFF. CDR3 nucleotide sequence: TGTGCCAGCAGTTACTCCCCCCTAGCGGGAGGCTGGGAGCAGTTCTTC.

This chain links TRBV24-1 with TRBJ1-3; unclear D gene. V was trimmed by 2 bases and J by 1 base, leaving 2 bases between them. Per germline, CDR1 KGHDR and CDR2 SFDVKD. This CDR3 contains 13 residues. CDR3 in DNA: TGTGCCACCAGTGATTCATCTGGAAACACCATATATTTT. Its protein is CATSDSSGNTIYF.